A selection of T cell receptor beta chains follows, all from one sample in a study of PD-1 blockade in classical Hodgkin lymphoma. Method: immunoSEQ multiplex PCR; TCRdb's copy keeps in-frame clones and lacks some. The sample has 70,000 or so clones; 93% are singletons. The sequenced sample was peripheral blood mononuclear cells (PBMCs). All receptors derive from a human donor with classical Hodgkin lymphoma. Each CDR3 is given with its conserved first and last residue. Each record gives: V gene, J gene, D gene, clone size, CDR3 protein, CDR3 DNA. D genes are given only for firm matches. Size is omitted from some rows. Given values are once, few, many or a class for expanded clones.

TRBV29-1	TRBJ2-1	.	.	CSVGPPAGSYNEQFF	TGCAGCGTGGGACCCCCGGCGGGCTCCTACAATGAGCAGTTCTTC
TRBV5-4	TRBJ2-7	TRBD2	few	CASSLEASGAYEQYF	TGTGCCAGCAGCTTGGAGGCTAGCGGGGCCTACGAGCAGTACTTC
TRBV11-2	TRBJ2-1	.	.	CASSFKSSYNEQFF	TGTGCCAGCAGCTTTAAGAGCTCCTACAATGAGCAGTTCTTC
TRBV18	TRBJ2-3	.	.	CASSPPLPQDTQYF	TGTGCCAGCTCACCACCGCTTCCGCAAGATACGCAGTATTTT
TRBV6-6	TRBJ2-5	.	.	CASSDPTRGRETQYF	TGTGCCAGCAGTGACCCGACAAGGGGCAGGGAGACCCAGTACTTC
TRBV7-9	TRBJ2-4	TRBD1	.	CASSIGQGLAKNIQYF	TGTGCCAGCAGCATCGGACAGGGTTTGGCCAAAAACATTCAGTACTTC
TRBV11-3	TRBJ2-1	.	once	CASSLGAERNEQFF	TGTGCCAGCAGCTTAGGGGCTGAGCGCAATGAGCAGTTCTTC
TRBV10-3	TRBJ2-6	TRBD1	.	CAIARMGQDWQGANVLTF	TGTGCCATCGCTCGCATGGGACAGGACTGGCAGGGGGCCAACGTCCTGACTTTC
TRBV9	TRBJ1-2	.	few	CASSAIQGYGYTF	TGTGCCAGCAGCGCCATACAGGGCTATGGCTACACCTTC
TRBV6-5	TRBJ2-5	.	.	CASSYGETQYF	TGTGCCAGCAGTTACGGCGAGACCCAGTACTTC
TRBV10-3	TRBJ2-3	TRBD2	.	CATRLAGGQAGTDTQYF	TGTGCCACTAGACTAGCGGGGGGGCAGGCGGGCACAGATACGCAGTATTTT
TRBV6-5	TRBJ2-7	TRBD2	.	CASRYRGEEQYF	TGTGCCAGCAGGTATCGGGGGGAAGAGCAGTACTTC
TRBV28	TRBJ1-5	TRBD1	.	CASSSDQGDRHQPQHF	TGTGCCAGCAGTTCCGATCAGGGGGATCGACATCAGCCCCAGCATTTT
TRBV6-5	TRBJ2-6	.	few	CASSRTPGGANVLTF	TGTGCCAGCAGCCGAACCCCGGGGGGGGCCAACGTCCTGACTTTC
TRBV19	TRBJ2-3	.	.	CASNPRRTDTQYF	TGTGCCAGTAACCCTCGGCGGACAGATACGCAGTATTTT
TRBV27	TRBJ2-2	.	.	CARRWAEKNTGELFF	TGTGCCAGACGATGGGCCGAGAAGAACACCGGGGAGCTGTTTTTT
TRBV4-1	TRBJ2-3	TRBD2	few	CASSQEGSSGGLTDTQYF	TGCGCCAGCAGCCAAGAAGGGTCTAGCGGGGGTCTCACAGATACGCAGTATTTT
TRBV19	TRBJ2-7	.	few	CASSIAGEGFYEQYF	TGTGCCAGTAGTATAGCAGGGGAGGGTTTCTACGAGCAGTACTTC
TRBV5-1	TRBJ2-1	TRBD2	.	CASSQAGGDYNEQFF	TGCGCCAGCAGCCAAGCGGGAGGGGACTACAATGAGCAGTTCTTC
TRBV29-1	TRBJ2-1	TRBD2	.	CSVAASGGADQGEQFF	TGCAGCGTTGCGGCTAGCGGGGGGGCGGATCAGGGTGAGCAGTTCTTC
TRBV30	TRBJ2-3	TRBD2	.	CAWSPLSGRADTQYF	TGTGCCTGGAGCCCCCTCAGCGGGAGGGCAGATACGCAGTATTTT
TRBV10-2	TRBJ1-2	.	.	CAVKDSGVGYTF	TGCGCCGTAAAGGACAGTGGGGTTGGCTACACCTTC
TRBV6-1	TRBJ2-7	.	.	CAIVKTSGEQYF	TGTGCCATCGTTAAGACTAGTGGCGAGCAGTACTTC
TRBV28	TRBJ2-7	.	few	CASSFRGRAVSYEQYF	TGTGCCAGCAGTTTCAGGGGCCGAGCGGTCTCCTACGAGCAGTACTTC
TRBV21-1	TRBJ1-2	.	once	CASSKWGSNYGYTF	TGTGCCAGCAGCAAGTGGGGCAGTAACTATGGCTACACCTTC
TRBV6-5	TRBJ2-5	.	once	CASSGAGVGETQYF	TGTGCCAGCAGTGGTGCAGGGGTCGGGGAGACCCAGTACTTC
TRBV7-9	TRBJ1-2	.	.	CASSPESGGPPGYTF	TGTGCCAGCAGCCCCGAGTCGGGGGGTCCCCCTGGCTACACCTTC
TRBV14	TRBJ1-5	.	.	CASSHPNQPQHF	TGTGCCAGCAGCCACCCAAATCAGCCCCAGCATTTT
TRBV9	TRBJ1-3	.	.	CASSVEDSPGNTIYF	TGTGCCAGCAGCGTGGAGGACAGCCCTGGAAACACCATATATTTT
TRBV19	TRBJ2-3	.	.	CASSIWAGSTDTQYF	TGTGCCAGTAGTATATGGGCGGGGAGCACAGATACGCAGTATTTT
TRBV19	TRBJ2-3	.	once	CASKSWTGGYTDTQYF	TGTGCCAGTAAGTCATGGACAGGAGGGTACACAGATACGCAGTATTTT
TRBV2	TRBJ2-1	.	once	CASSALSSWEFF	TGTGCCAGCAGCGCCTTGAGTTCCTGGGAGTTCTTC
TRBV2	TRBJ1-3	TRBD1	.	CASSGQGEGNTIYF	TGTGCCAGCTCAGGACAGGGGGAAGGAAACACCATATATTTT
TRBV19	TRBJ1-2	.	.	CASSIPTSGIYGYTF	TGTGCCAGTAGTATTCCGACGTCGGGGATCTATGGCTACACCTTC
TRBV10-3	TRBJ1-4	.	once	CATALVATNEKLFF	TGTGCCACCGCCTTGGTTGCAACTAATGAAAAACTGTTTTTT
TRBV11-3	TRBJ1-2	.	.	CASSPGGRGGYTF	TGTGCCAGCAGCCCCGGAGGAAGGGGAGGCTACACCTTC
TRBV28	TRBJ2-7	.	.	CASSYRPHYEQYF	TGTGCCAGCAGTTACAGGCCCCACTACGAGCAGTACTTC
TRBV12-5	TRBJ2-1	.	.	CASGLGNEQFF	TGTGCTAGTGGTTTAGGCAATGAGCAGTTCTTC
TRBV5-4	TRBJ1-2	.	.	CASSLDSFGYTF	TGTGCCAGCAGCTTGGACAGCTTCGGCTACACCTTC
TRBV5-4	TRBJ2-2	TRBD2	.	CASRRGERVSTGELFF	TGTGCCAGCAGGCGGGGGGAGCGGGTATCCACCGGGGAGCTGTTTTTT
TRBV2	TRBJ1-1	TRBD1	.	CATQRTGLGTEAFF	TGTGCCACCCAAAGGACAGGGCTAGGCACTGAAGCTTTCTTT
TRBV5-1	TRBJ2-2	TRBD1	once	CASSLGYWTGLILGTGELFF	TGCGCCAGCAGCTTGGGCTACTGGACAGGGCTAATCCTAGGCACCGGGGAGCTGTTTTTT
TRBV9	TRBJ2-2	.	.	CASSPIVDLRAFRAGELFF	TGTGCCAGCAGCCCCATAGTTGACCTCCGGGCCTTTCGGGCCGGGGAGCTGTTTTTT
TRBV5-1	TRBJ2-3	.	.	CASSPTGDTQYF	TGCGCCAGCAGTCCCACGGGGGATACGCAGTATTTT
TRBV6-1	TRBJ1-5	TRBD1	.	CASSVGQGKPQHF	TGTGCCAGCAGCGTCGGACAGGGTAAGCCCCAGCATTTT
TRBV7-9	TRBJ1-1	.	.	CASSPPGGRTEAFF	TGTGCCAGCAGCCCCCCGGGGGGTCGGACTGAAGCTTTCTTT
TRBV28	TRBJ2-4	TRBD2	.	CASSPALAGGAYKNIQYF	TGTGCCAGCAGTCCCGCCCTAGCGGGAGGGGCCTACAAAAACATTCAGTACTTC
TRBV28	TRBJ1-6	.	.	CASRTNNKNSPLHF	TGTGCCAGCAGGACCAATAACAAGAATTCACCCCTCCACTTT
TRBV5-1	TRBJ1-1	TRBD1	.	CASSLGTVRNTEAFF	TGCGCCAGCAGCTTAGGGACAGTTCGGAACACTGAAGCTTTCTTT
TRBV5-1	TRBJ2-7	TRBD2	.	CASSPVGGRTSYEQYF	TGCGCCAGCAGCCCCGTTGGCGGGAGAACTTCCTACGAGCAGTACTTC
TRBV9	TRBJ1-2	.	.	CASSPSGTINYGYTF	TGTGCCAGCAGCCCCTCGGGGACAATTAACTATGGCTACACCTTC
TRBV15	TRBJ1-5	.	.	CATSSQTAINQPQHF	TGTGCCACCAGCAGCCAGACAGCGATAAATCAGCCCCAGCATTTT
TRBV25-1	TRBJ1-1	.	.	CASRRGNTEAFF	TGTGCCAGCAGACGTGGGAACACTGAAGCTTTCTTT
TRBV27	TRBJ1-2	.	.	CASSWKGRGYGYTF	TGTGCCAGCAGTTGGAAGGGGCGGGGCTATGGCTACACCTTC
TRBV7-3	TRBJ2-3	.	.	CASSLAFTDTQYF	TGTGCCAGCAGCTTAGCTTTCACAGATACGCAGTATTTT
TRBV7-2	TRBJ2-3	.	.	CASSSDKAQYF	TGTGCCAGCAGCTCAGACAAGGCGCAGTATTTT
TRBV30	TRBJ2-5	TRBD2	.	CAWSATPASGRARGETQYF	TGTGCCTGGAGCGCTACCCCCGCTAGCGGGAGGGCAAGGGGGGAGACCCAGTACTTC
TRBV14	TRBJ2-3	.	.	CASSQGDGGFEDTQYF	TGTGCCAGCAGCCAAGGGGATGGGGGCTTTGAAGATACGCAGTATTTT
TRBV27	TRBJ2-7	.	.	CASSLVGTLVKEQYF	TGTGCCAGCAGTTTAGTCGGGACCCTGGTAAAAGAGCAGTACTTC